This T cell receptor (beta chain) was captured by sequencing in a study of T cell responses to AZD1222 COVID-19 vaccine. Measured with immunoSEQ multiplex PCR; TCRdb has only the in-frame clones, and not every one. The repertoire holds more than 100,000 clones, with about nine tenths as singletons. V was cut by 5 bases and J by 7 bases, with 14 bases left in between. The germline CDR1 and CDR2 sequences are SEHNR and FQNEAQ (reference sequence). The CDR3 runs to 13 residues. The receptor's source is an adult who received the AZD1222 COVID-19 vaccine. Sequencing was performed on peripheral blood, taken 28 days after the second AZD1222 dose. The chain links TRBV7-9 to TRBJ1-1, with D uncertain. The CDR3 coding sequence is TGTGCCAGCAGCCCCCCAGCCGTGGTTGAAGCTTTCTTT. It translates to CASSPPAVVEAFF.